This T cell receptor beta chain was identified in a study of T cell responses to AZD1222 COVID-19 vaccine. The overall study: Some second doses came at about 4 weeks and others at about 12 weeks; these were pooled.

Profiling relied on immunoSEQ multiplex PCR, and the TCRdb table lists in-frame clones only, not all of them. This table holds roughly 160,000 clones, less than 95% found once. The clonotype originates from an adult in good health. The sequencing used peripheral blood, collected on day 0 of AZD1222 vaccination.

The CDR3 DNA reads as TGTGCCAGCAGCTTAAATTCAGATACGCAGTATTTT. Translated: CASSLNSDTQYF. The rearrangement uses TRBV7-3 and TRBJ2-3; D is ambiguous. In germline, CDR1 is SGHTA, CDR2 FQGTGA. The CDR3 sequence is 12 residues long. The ends were cut back, 1 base at V and 4 bases at J, with 3 bases in the middle.